The 16 T cell receptor beta chains below all came from one sample that was sequenced in a study of blood T cells in healthy people across ages. Using a J-beta primer mix together with a sample-barcoded 5' primer, a second PCR was run for roughly 7 to 12 cycles. In TCRdb, the 5' RACE reads were re-called with MiXCR into one record per CDR3 protein. This sample has roughly 1.5 million distinct CDR3 sequences, with approximately 42% found just once. Input material: blood. These TCRs come from a woman aged 18-29 years in good health.

Here the CDR3 DNA reads TGCAGTGCAAGGACAGGGGCGCTGCCCCAGCATTTT. Protein: CSARTGALPQHF. The chain recombines TRBV20-1 with TRBJ1-5; 9 nucleotides match TRBD1. The ends lost 6 bases at V and 9 bases at J; junction bases unmatched: 6. The CDR3 covers 12 residues. Germline V gene sequence: CDR1 DFQATT, CDR2 SNEGSKA (reference sequence).

There are a few counts of this clonotype. The rearrangement joins TRBV4-1 to TRBJ2-7; 8 positions match TRBD1. CDR1 and CDR2 (germline): MGHRA, YSYEKL. This CDR3 region has 16 residues. V was clipped by 4 bases and J by 7 bases; unmatched bases: 15. CDR3 DNA: TGCGCCAGCAGCCGCTCCCCGGGACAGGACTACAATGAGCAGTACTTC. Translating gives CASSRSPGQDYNEQYF.

Details on this clonotype: The junction and the germline gene differ at one end; a read error may be behind it. The CDR3 DNA follows: TGTGCCAGCAACGCAGTAAACTCGGGGGTTGGCTGCACCTTC. Translation: CASNAVNSGVGCTF. The rearrangement uses TRBV7-9 and TRBJ1-2, with D tentatively TRBD1 (5 bases). The CDR3 loop spans 14 amino acids. CDR1 is SEHNR, CDR2 FQNEAQ, per germline (reference sequence).

This clonotype was detected only a few times. The chain joins TRBV5-6 to TRBJ2-2, with D possibly called TRBD1 or TRBD2 (5 bases each). The CDR3 sequence is 15 residues long. Germline CDR1 reads SGHDT; CDR2 reads YYEEEE. The ends were cut back, 3 bases at V and 1 base at J, with 10 bases in the middle. CDR3 nucleotide sequence: TGTGCCAGCAGCTGGGGGAGCAGGAACACCGGGGAGCTGTTTTTT. It yields the protein CASSWGSRNTGELFF.

The CDR3 DNA sequence: TGTGCCAGCAGCTTAAACCCACAGGACAGGGGTAACGAGCAGTACTTC. Amino acid sequence: CASSLNPQDRGNEQYF. The chain is built from TRBV7-9 and TRBJ2-7; 9 bases are a match to TRBD1. The V gene end was trimmed by 2 bases and the J gene end by 5 bases; junction bases not matched to a gene: 10. The CDR3 has 16 residues. From germline, CDR1 is SEHNR and CDR2 FQNEAQ (reference sequence).

This clonotype was seen a few times. This chain uses TRBV13 with TRBJ1-5; the D gene is possibly TRBD1 (6 bases). Germline V gene sequence: CDR1 PRHDT, CDR2 FYEKMQ (reference sequence). This CDR3 has 17 amino acids. V was shortened by 4 bases and J by 3 bases, with 19 bases between the two germline ends. The CDR3 loop reads CASSYSRGALPNQPQHF. The DNA of the CDR3 is TGTGCCAGCAGCTATTCCCGGGGGGCGCTTCCCAATCAGCCCCAGCATTTT.

This chain uses TRBV2 with TRBJ2-3; 9 bases are shared with TRBD2. The V segment lost 11 bases and the J segment 2 bases; nucleotides outside the gene matches: 11. Germline loops: CDR1 SNHLY, CDR2 FYNNEI. This CDR3 region has 15 residues. The CDR3 DNA reads as TGTGCCGGCCAAACTCTAGCGGGAATCACAGATACGCAGTATTTT. Its translation: CAGQTLAGITDTQYF.

The genes are TRBV7-2 and TRBJ1-2; no firm D call. Trimming left V 5 bases short and J 0 bases short, with 13 bases between. Germline loops: CDR1 SGHTA, CDR2 FQGNSA. The CDR3 is 15 amino acids. The DNA for the CDR3 is TGTGCCAGCAGCACCTGGACGGAAACTAACTATGGCTACACCTTC. This encodes CASSTWTETNYGYTF.

The CDR3, as DNA: TGTGCCAGCAGCCAAGGTGCTAGCGGTAACACCGGGGAGCTGTTTTTT. Translated: CASSQGASGNTGELFF. The chain is built from TRBV4-2 and TRBJ2-2, with 7 positions matching TRBD2. The CDR3 has 16 amino acids. Germline values: CDR1 LGHNA, CDR2 YNFKEQ. With 1 base clipped from V and 2 bases from J, the junction kept 4 bases outside the gene matches.

This clonotype has more than one count but fewer than ten. The gene calls are TRBV7-6 and TRBJ1-2, with 7 nucleotides matching TRBD1. This CDR3 spans 13 amino acids. Germline CDR1 and CDR2: SGHVS and FNYEAQ. V dropped 4 bases and J dropped 9; count of bases not matched to a gene: 8. The CDR3 DNA reads as TGTGCCAGCAGCTCAGGGGGGGGACATCGCTACACCTTC. Protein product: CASSSGGGHRYTF.

The rearrangement joins TRBV11-1 to TRBJ2-6; D call uncertain. The CDR3 is 17 residues long. Germline loops: CDR1 SGHAT, CDR2 FQDESV (reference sequence). V was cut by 2 bases and J by 1 base, with 12 bases left in between. CDR3 region: CASSLLQFPSGANVLTF. In DNA form, the CDR3 reads TGTGCCAGCAGCTTATTACAGTTTCCTTCTGGGGCCAACGTCCTGACTTTC. Together with reference TRBV11-1 and TRBJ2-6, the CDR3 gives the full variable domain: EAEVAQSPRYKITEKSQAVAFWCDPISGHATLYWYRQILGQGPELLVQFQDESVVDDSQLPKDRFSAERLKGVDSTLKIQPAELGDSAMYLCASSLLQFPSGANVLTFGAGSRLTVL.

The V and J genes are TRBV12-3 or TRBV12-4 and TRBJ2-3; D gene ambiguous. Trimming stripped 5 bases from V and 2 bases from J, with 14 bases between. The CDR3 extends over 15 amino acids. CDR3 DNA: TGTGCCAGCAGTGCTTCGACCTTATACACAGATACGCAGTATTTT. It specifies CASSASTLYTDTQYF.

The chain couples TRBV7-2 to TRBJ2-7, with 7 positions matching TRBD2. The germline CDR1 and CDR2 sequences are SGHTA and FQGNSA. The CDR3 consists of 13 residues. V shed 2 bases and J 5 bases; nucleotides not matched to a gene: 3. The DNA for the CDR3 is TGTGCCAGCAGCTTAACTAGCGTCGACGAGCAGTACTTC. This codes for CASSLTSVDEQYF.

This clonotype was observed once. The rearrangement joins TRBV12-3 or TRBV12-4 to TRBJ1-2, with D possibly TRBD1 on 6 matching bases. The CDR3 runs 13 residues. The V end was cut by 3 bases, the J end by 7 bases, with 12 bases between. The CDR3, as DNA: TGTGCCAGCAGTTTTTCTGGGGGCTCTGGCTACACCTTC. This codes for CASSFSGGSGYTF.

This chain joins TRBV20-1 and TRBJ2-7; TRBD2 aligns across 12 bases. V shed 3 bases, J shed 6 bases, and the junction held 6 bases outside the gene matches. The CDR3 loop spans 14 amino acids. Germline CDR1 is DFQATT and CDR2 is SNEGSKA (reference sequence). The CDR3 coding sequence is TGCAGTGCTAGTTTCGCTAGCGGGAGGGGCGAGCAGTACTTC. Translating it yields CSASFASGRGEQYF.

This clonotype was recorded a few times. This chain uses TRBV6-5 with TRBJ2-5; D not resolved. The closer fit of TRBJ2-7 to the DNA end suggests the J call may be wrong. CDR1 and CDR2 from the germline V gene are MNHEY and SVGAGI. CDR3 length equals 14 residues. CDR3 region: CASSGLARTYEQYF. The CDR3 DNA sequence: TGTGCCAGCAGTGGGTTAGCTCGGACCTACGAGCAGTACTTC.